Here is one T cell receptor beta chain with its context. The antigen remains unidentified. These data come from a study of vaccination effects on CD4 cells after COVID-19. Study-wide findings and caveats: Clones arising from infection and from vaccination showed marked clonal contraction late after vaccination.

Looked up from germline, CDR1 is SNHLY and CDR2 is FYNNEI. CDR3 length: 13 residues. The junction had 0 bases not matched to a gene; V was cut back by 4 bases and J by 4 bases. Sequencing was performed with immunoSEQ multiplex PCR; in TCRdb, only in-frame clones are kept and a portion is missing. The repertoire holds over 60,000 clones, with roughly four fifths as singletons. Antigen-specific CD4+ T cell clonotypes were called by their expansion after viral peptide-pool culture in ViraFEST. The culture ran for approximately 10 days before CD4+ T cells were isolated. Negative nucleocapsid antibody tests before and after vaccination confirmed no previous SARS-CoV-2 infection. Half-medium changes using IL-2 medium occurred on days 3 and 7.

This TCR derives from a human donor who received a COVID-19 vaccine. The chain uses TRBV2 and TRBJ2-5; TRBD2 agrees at 10 bases. The input for sequencing was CD4+ T cells from PBMCs cultured with HCoV-NL63 spike peptides, taken before COVID-19 vaccination. The CDR3 DNA reads as TGTGCCAGCAGTGGGACTAGCGGAGAGACCCAGTACTTC. This translates into CASSGTSGETQYF. Variable domain in full (rest from reference TRBV2 and TRBJ2-5): EPEVTQTPSHQVTQMGQEVILRCVPISNHLYFYWYRQILGQKVEFLVSFYNNEISEKSEIFDDQFSVERPDGSNFTLKIRSTKLEDSAMYFCASSGTSGETQYFGPGTRLLVL.